Here is one T cell receptor (beta chain) with its context. Amplification of TCR beta CDR3 regions used RNA as the template. An initial round of RT-PCR targeting the TCR CDR3 relied on the HTBI primer set. TCRdb itself ran the multiplex PCR reads through MiXCR, one entry per CDR3 protein. The sample carries a few hundred thousand distinct CDR3 sequences, about 45% recorded once. The CDR3 has 15 amino acids. V dropped 4 bases and J dropped 5; count of bases not matched to a gene: 7. Germline lookup yields CDR1 ENHRY and CDR2 SYGVKD. These data come from a study of T cells in Graves' hyperthyroidism and ophthalmopathy. Newly diagnosed hyperthyroidism patients aged 18 to 65 years had disease lasting under 2 months. Clinical symptoms, serum thyroxine and TRAb, thyroid ultrasound and orbital computed tomography were used for the diagnoses.

Sample: peripheral blood or thyroid tissue (not recorded which). The J gene is TRBJ1-4, the V gene TRBV10-3; 7 bases map to TRBD1. The source is a woman younger than 30 with Graves' hyperthyroidism. The CDR3 nucleotides read TGTGCCATCAGTGCCGGACAGGTTTTCAATGAAAAACTGTTTTTT. This codes for CAISAGQVFNEKLFF.